This passage covers 8 T cell receptor beta chains from one sample sequenced in a study of blood T cells in healthy people across ages. Using a J-beta primer mix together with a sample-barcoded 5' primer, a second PCR was run for roughly 7 to 12 cycles. TCRdb re-derived calls from the 5' RACE reads in MiXCR, one entry per CDR3 protein. This table holds about a million distinct CDR3 sequences, roughly 48% found once. Sequencing used blood. These receptors were obtained from a man younger than 40 in good health.

CDR3 sequence: CASSPGGGGTSTDTQYF. The CDR3 DNA follows: TGCGCCAGCAGCCCAGGGGGGGGCGGAACTAGCACAGATACGCAGTATTTT. J is TRBJ2-3 and V is TRBV5-1; D may correspond to TRBD1 or TRBD2 (7 bases each). The CDR3 spans 17 residues. In germline, CDR1 is SGHRS, CDR2 YFSETQ. V lost 4 bases and J 0 bases, leaving 18 bases between the germline ends.

The chain has TRBV7-2 and TRBJ2-7; the match to TRBD1 covers 8 bases. CDR1 SGHTA and CDR2 FQGNSA come from the germline V gene. The CDR3 loop spans 16 amino acids. J gave up 2 bases and V 0 bases, and 6 bases lay outside the gene matches. In nucleotides, the CDR3 is TGTGCCAGCAGCTTAGCGCTGGGGACAGGAACCTACGAGCAGTACTTC. Amino acid sequence: CASSLALGTGTYEQYF.

This clonotype was counted ten times or more. V gene TRBV4-2 combines with J gene TRBJ2-3; 8 bases agree with TRBD2. V lost 3 bases and J lost 4; bases outside the gene matches: 12. The CDR3 extends over 17 amino acids. Germline V gene sequence: CDR1 LGHNA, CDR2 YNFKEQ. In DNA form, the CDR3 reads TGTGCCAGCAGCCAGATCCCGGGGGGGGGCCTCCCAGATACGCAGTATTTT. Translating it yields CASSQIPGGGLPDTQYF.

The V and J genes are TRBV7-2 and TRBJ2-1; 9 bases fit TRBD2. The J segment lost 0 bases and the V segment lost 2 bases, leaving 5 bases of the junction unmatched. Germline V gives CDR1 SGHTA, CDR2 FQGNSA. The CDR3 covers 17 residues. The DNA for the CDR3 is TGTGCCAGCAGCTTACTAGCGGGGTCGAGCTCCTACAATGAGCAGTTCTTC. Amino acid sequence: CASSLLAGSSSYNEQFF. The whole variable domain, filled in from reference TRBV7-2 and TRBJ2-1, reads GAGVSQSPSNKVTEKGKDVELRCDPISGHTALYWYRQSLGQGLEFLIYFQGNSAPDKSGLPSDRFSAERTGGSVSTLTIQRTQQEDSAVYLCASSLLAGSSSYNEQFFGPGTRLTVL.

The sample holds a few counts of this clonotype. The chain carries TRBV20-1 and TRBJ1-2; TRBD1 agrees at 9 bases. The CDR3 totals 14 residues. From germline, CDR1 is DFQATT and CDR2 SNEGSKA (reference sequence). J gave up 7 bases and V 2 bases, and 8 bases lay outside the gene matches. The CDR3 DNA sequence: TGCAGTGCTAGATCGGGACAGGGTATGGCTGGCTACACCTTC. Its protein is CSARSGQGMAGYTF.

The J gene is TRBJ1-1, the V gene TRBV5-1; a weak D match, TRBD1 (6 bases). Per the germline V gene, CDR1 is SGHRS and CDR2 is YFSETQ. CDR3 size: 15 residues. V was pared by 2 bases and J by 0 bases, with 11 bases between. CDR3 sequence: CASSLMGQMNTEAFF. In nucleotides, the CDR3 is TGCGCCAGCAGCTTAATGGGACAAATGAACACTGAAGCTTTCTTT.

As DNA, the CDR3 is TGTGCCAGCAGCAAAGGGGCAATCGGCGAGAGTGGCTACACCTTC. This encodes CASSKGAIGESGYTF. The rearrangement links TRBV6-6 to TRBJ1-2; possibly TRBD1 for D (5 bases). The V gene's germline CDR1 is MNHNY and CDR2 SVGAGI (reference sequence). With 6 bases removed from V and 7 bases from J, the gap between germline ends came to 21 bases. The CDR3 sequence is 15 residues long.

The chain uses TRBV7-9 and TRBJ2-7; D perhaps matches TRBD2 (7 bases). Judging by the DNA end, TRBJ2-5 fits better; the J call may be wrong. The CDR3 runs 14 residues. The germline gives CDR1 SEHNR, CDR2 FQNEAQ (reference sequence). The CDR3 here is CASSLAAGEGTQYF. Here the CDR3 DNA reads TGTGCCAGCAGCTTAGCGGCAGGGGAGGGGACCCAGTACTTC.